What follows are 11 T cell receptor beta chains derived from one specimen sequenced in a study of identical twins. TCRdb reprocessed the 5' RACE reads with MiXCR, giving one entry per CDR3 protein. The table has roughly 770,000 distinct CDR3 sequences, around a sixth seen once. This sample also appeared in a second study, on T cells expressing NK-cell markers.

Sequenced material: PBMCs. All receptors come from a woman younger than 35 in good health.

The V call is TRBV5-1, the J call TRBJ2-3; D gene ambiguous. Germline loops: CDR1 SGHRS, CDR2 YFSETQ. The CDR3 has 14 residues. Trimming removed 4 bases at V and 2 bases at J, with 11 bases between. The chain's CDR3 is CASSPDPITDTQYF. The CDR3 DNA reads as TGCGCCAGCAGCCCGGACCCTATCACAGATACGCAGTATTTT.

This clonotype was seen repeatedly, ten times or more. This chain links TRBV20-1 with TRBJ2-6; no reliable D call. Germline CDR1 reads DFQATT; CDR2 reads SNEGSKA (reference sequence). The CDR3 runs to 15 residues. V dropped 0 bases and J dropped 0 bases, with 6 bases sitting between them. The CDR3 DNA follows: TGCAGTGCTAGAGATCAACTCTCTGGGGCCAACGTCCTGACTTTC. Translated: CSARDQLSGANVLTF.

The chain employs TRBV5-5 and TRBJ1-4; D is unclear. Trimming removed 6 bases from V and 0 bases from J, with 12 bases in between. The CDR3 spans 15 residues. The germline gives CDR1 SGHKS, CDR2 YYEKEE (reference sequence). In DNA, the CDR3 is TGTGCCAGCACCCCCCGCATCACAACTAATGAAAAACTGTTTTTT. It yields the protein CASTPRITTNEKLFF.

Only a few counts were recorded for this clonotype. CDR3 region: CASSLALGGTGWDDEQYF. In DNA form, the CDR3 reads TGTGCCAGCAGCTTAGCTTTGGGCGGGACAGGCTGGGATGACGAGCAGTACTTC. This chain uses TRBV7-4 with TRBJ2-7; 8 nucleotides align to TRBD1. Trimming took 0 bases from V and 5 from J; bases not matched to a gene: 15. Germline CDR1 and CDR2: SGHVT and SQSDAQ. The CDR3 length is 18 residues.

In this sample, this clonotype turned up a few times. This chain uses TRBV7-9 with TRBJ2-3, with 7 bases fitting TRBD2. The CDR3 covers 17 residues. Trimming cost V 0 bases and J 1 base; bases outside gene matches: 7. Per the germline V gene, CDR1 is SEHNR and CDR2 is FQNEAQ (reference sequence). The CDR3 here is CASSLARKSGGTDTQYF. The DNA of the CDR3 is TGTGCCAGCAGCTTAGCGCGAAAGAGCGGGGGCACAGATACGCAGTATTTT.

The chain joins TRBV7-2 to TRBJ2-3, with D unresolved. Looked up from germline, CDR1 is SGHTA and CDR2 is FQGNSA. CDR3 length: 13 amino acids. Trimming shortened V by 6 bases and J by 5 bases, and 12 bases separated the two germline ends. CDR3 in amino acids: CASSLSSLDTQYF. CDR3 coding DNA: TGTGCCAGCAGTCTTAGTTCATTAGATACGCAGTATTTT.

The chain carries TRBV28 and TRBJ1-5, with TRBD1 matching over 7 bases. Germline trimming cut 6 bases from V and 0 bases from J; bases unmatched to any gene: 5. CDR3 length: 15 residues. CDR1 MDHEN and CDR2 SYDVKM come from the germline V gene. The CDR3 loop reads CASRAGQVSNQPQHF. CDR3 nucleotides: TGTGCCAGCAGGGCTGGACAGGTTAGCAATCAGCCCCAGCATTTT.

The gene calls are TRBV7-2 and TRBJ2-3; no reliable D call. V shed 6 bases and J shed 2 bases, with 9 bases lying between them. The CDR3 extends over 13 amino acids. Germline values: CDR1 SGHTA, CDR2 FQGNSA. The CDR3 protein is CASSTETTDTQYF. DNA of the CDR3: TGTGCCAGCAGTACAGAAACCACAGATACGCAGTATTTT.

This clonotype was seen a few times. This sequence joins TRBV21-1 and TRBJ2-7. TRBV21-1 counts as a pseudogene. This CDR3 comprises 13 residues. The CDR3 sequence is CASSTGTSHEQYF. The CDR3 coding sequence is TGTGCCAGCAGCACCGGGACTTCTCACGAGCAGTACTTC.

This clonotype came up a few times. The chain joins TRBV7-8 to TRBJ2-1; 11 bases are shared with TRBD2. The CDR3 totals 19 residues. V gave up 5 bases and J gave up 1 base; unmatched junction bases: 13. CDR1 SGHVS and CDR2 FQNEAQ come from the germline V gene. Here the CDR3 DNA reads TGTGCCAGCAGCCCCATAGCGGGGGGGCGGCTAAGATCCTACAATGAGCAGTTCTTC. Translation gives CASSPIAGGRLRSYNEQFF.

A few counts support this clonotype. This rearrangement joins TRBV7-9 to TRBJ1-1, with D tentatively TRBD1 (5 bases). The CDR3 covers 14 residues. Looked up from germline, CDR1 is SEHNR and CDR2 is FQNEAQ (reference sequence). With 5 bases removed from V and 4 bases from J, the gap between germline ends came to 14 bases. CDR3 amino acids: CASSRGGLSTEAFF. In DNA form, the CDR3 reads TGTGCCAGCAGCCGGGGGGGACTGAGCACTGAAGCTTTCTTT.